This TCR beta chain was identified in a study of T cells after posttransplantation cyclophosphamide. The method was immunoSEQ multiplex PCR; TCRdb's version includes in-frame clones alone and lacks a portion of them. The sample has roughly 70,000 clones; 90% to 95% are singletons. General observations from the study: Blood and skin or GI T cell repertoires showed limited TRB overlap. Donor-recipient repertoire similarity was low at 1-2 months, rising over year one.

Note on this clone: Its antigen is unidentified.

On the day of bone marrow donation, the related graft donor provided peripheral blood. V shed 5 bases, J shed 8 bases, and the junction held 11 bases outside the gene matches. CDR1 is MDHEN and CDR2 is SYDVKM in the germline V gene. CDR3 length: 15 residues. The chain is built from TRBV28 and TRBJ1-4; 7 bases align to TRBD1. The source is a woman under 40 in good health and a related stem cell transplant donor. Source material: PBMCs. This CDR3 is CASSPPEGAREKLFF. CDR3 nucleotide sequence: TGTGCCAGCAGTCCCCCGGAGGGGGCGCGGGAAAAACTGTTTTTT.